One and the same sample provided the 7 T cell receptor beta chains below, sequenced in a study of blood T cell repertoires in COVID-19. Measured with immunoSEQ multiplex PCR; TCRdb has only the in-frame clones, and not every one. The sample carries 450,000 or so clones, approximately 89% recorded once. Material for sequencing was peripheral blood. Receptors were obtained from a man younger than 30 with COVID-19, enrolled during active disease.

This chain joins TRBV19 and TRBJ2-7, with D uncertain. Germline assignment: CDR1 LNHDA and CDR2 SQIVND (reference sequence). The V end lost 5 bases, the J end lost 2 bases, and 7 bases lay between the germline ends. The length of the CDR3 is 12 residues. The CDR3 region has the DNA TGTGCCAGTAGTGCAGGTCCCTACGAGCAGTACTTC. Its translation: CASSAGPYEQYF.

Remarks on this clone: The sample holds other DNA sequences that translate to the same CDR3. The chain has TRBV14 and TRBJ2-7, with 11 bases matching TRBD2. This CDR3 has 15 amino acids. Germline V gives CDR1 SGHDN, CDR2 FVKESK. V shed 3 bases, J shed 3 bases, and the junction held 4 bases outside the gene matches. The CDR3 spells CASSQALAGVYEQYF. The CDR3 DNA is TGTGCCAGCAGCCAGGCACTAGCGGGAGTCTACGAGCAGTACTTC.

This chain connects TRBV19 to TRBJ1-1; tentative D call: TRBD1 (5 bases). The CDR3 contains 15 residues. The V and J ends lost 1 base and 0 bases respectively, with 9 bases between them. The V gene's germline CDR1 is LNHDA and CDR2 SQIVND (reference sequence). The DNA for the CDR3 is TGTGCCAGTAGTATAGGGAGGGGTCTGAACACTGAAGCTTTCTTT. Translation: CASSIGRGLNTEAFF. Drawing the rest from reference TRBV19 and TRBJ1-1, the complete variable domain is DGGITQSPKYLFRKEGQNVTLSCEQNLNHDAMYWYRQDPGQGLRLIYYSQIVNDFQKGDIAEGYSVSREKKESFPLTVTSAQKNPTAFYLCASSIGRGLNTEAFFGQGTRLTVV.

The chain carries TRBV6-5 and TRBJ1-3; no reliable D call. The V gene lost 4 bases and the J gene lost 0 bases, with 7 bases spanning the gap. The CDR3 consists of 14 residues. Germline lookup yields CDR1 MNHEY and CDR2 SVGAGI. For the CDR3, the DNA is TGTGCCAGCAGTTTTCTGAGCTCTGGAAACACCATATATTTT. It specifies CASSFLSSGNTIYF.

The V and J genes are TRBV11-2 and TRBJ2-1, with a possible D match to TRBD1 (6 bases). CDR1 SGHAT and CDR2 FQNNGV come from the germline V gene. V lost 5 bases and J lost 8, with 13 bases in between. The CDR3 is 13 residues long. The CDR3 protein is CASSRPTGYEQFF. CDR3 DNA: TGTGCCAGCAGCAGGCCAACAGGGTATGAGCAGTTCTTC.

The chain couples TRBV5-4 to TRBJ1-2; 8 nucleotides line up with TRBD1. Per the germline V gene, CDR1 is SGHNT and CDR2 is YYREEE (reference sequence). This CDR3 is 17 amino acids long. V shed 0 bases and J 6 bases; nucleotides not matched to a gene: 13. The CDR3 protein is CASSLEVGTGARDGYTF. As DNA, the CDR3 is TGTGCCAGCAGCTTGGAGGTAGGGACAGGAGCCAGGGATGGCTACACCTTC.

V gene TRBV30 combines with J gene TRBJ1-1; D might be TRBD1 (5 bases). V dropped 4 bases and J dropped 8 bases, with 11 bases sitting between them. The CDR3 is 11 amino acids. Germline CDR1 is GTSNPN and CDR2 is SVGIG (reference sequence). CDR3 nucleotide sequence: TGTGCCTGGATGGGGGGTCGAGAAGCTTTCTTT. This encodes CAWMGGREAFF. The entire variable domain, with the rest obtained from reference TRBV30 and TRBJ1-1, is as follows: SQTIHQWPATLVQPVGSPLSLECTVEGTSNPNLYWYRQAAGRGLQLLFYSVGIGQISSEVPQNLSASRPQDRQFILSSKKLLLSDSGFYLCAWMGGREAFFGQGTRLTVV.